This TCR beta chain was documented in a study of blood T cell repertoires in COVID-19. In the study overall: Both acute and convalescent COVID-19 samples were obtained from the United States, Italy and Spain. T cells, B-cell-depleted T cells, or PBMCs provided the cDNA or gDNA that served as material.

Germline V gene lookup returns CDR1 SNHLY and CDR2 FYNNEI. The CDR3 is 17 amino acids. V gave up 8 bases and J gave up 3 bases; unmatched junction bases: 14. In the original processing: Reference gene primers were amplified, and this amplification served to estimate nucleated cell counts. Only in-frame clones appear in the TCRdb table, and some are missing; sequencing was by immunoSEQ multiplex PCR. That table is the source of V, J and clone size, and D and trimming were worked out from the DNA. The sample shows approximately 410,000 clones, 80% to 90% of them seen only once. The chain combines TRBV2 with TRBJ1-1; TRBD1 agrees at 11 bases. Sequenced: peripheral blood. This clonotype originated in a woman under 40 with active or convalescent COVID-19. In DNA form, the CDR3 reads TGTGCCAGCGTTTGGGGAACGGGACAGGGGGTGCACACTGAAGCTTTCTTT. Its translation is CASVWGTGQGVHTEAFF.